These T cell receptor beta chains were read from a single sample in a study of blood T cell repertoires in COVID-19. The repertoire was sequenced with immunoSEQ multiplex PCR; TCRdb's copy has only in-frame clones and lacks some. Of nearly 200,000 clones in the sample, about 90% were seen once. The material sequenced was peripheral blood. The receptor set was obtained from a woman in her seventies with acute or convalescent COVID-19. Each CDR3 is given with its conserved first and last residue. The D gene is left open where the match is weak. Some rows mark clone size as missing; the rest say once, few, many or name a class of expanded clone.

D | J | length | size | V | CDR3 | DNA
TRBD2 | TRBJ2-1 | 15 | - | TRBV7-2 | CASSQLAEPSHEQFF | TGTGCCAGCAGTCAACTAGCGGAACCTTCCCATGAGCAGTTCTTC
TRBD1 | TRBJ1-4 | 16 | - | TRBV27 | CASSPNRGAIAEKLFF | TGTGCCAGCAGCCCTAACAGGGGAGCGATTGCTGAAAAACTGTTTTTT
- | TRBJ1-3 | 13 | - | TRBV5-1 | CASSLEGADTIYF | TGCGCCAGCAGCTTGGAAGGGGCTGACACCATATATTTT
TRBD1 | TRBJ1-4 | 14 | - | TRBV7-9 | CASSHGTGREKLFF | TGTGCCAGCAGCCACGGGACAGGGAGGGAAAAACTGTTTTTT
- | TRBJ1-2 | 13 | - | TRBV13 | CASSLDSIYGYTF | TGTGCCAGCAGCTTGGACAGCATCTATGGCTACACCTTC
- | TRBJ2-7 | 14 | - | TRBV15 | CATSRDLVAGEQYF | TGTGCCACCAGCAGAGATCTCGTGGCGGGCGAGCAGTACTTC
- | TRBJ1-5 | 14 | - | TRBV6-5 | CASIQTGGYQPQHF | TGTGCCAGCATCCAAACGGGGGGCTATCAGCCCCAGCATTTT
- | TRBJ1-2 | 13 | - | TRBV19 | CASSIDPNYGYTF | TGTGCCAGTAGTATAGACCCGAACTATGGCTACACCTTC
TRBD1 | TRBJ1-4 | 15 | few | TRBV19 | CASSIPTGANEKLFF | TGTGCCAGTAGTATTCCGACAGGGGCTAATGAAAAACTGTTTTTT
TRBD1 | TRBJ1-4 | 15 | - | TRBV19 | CASSSSGQGYEKLFF | TGTGCCAGTAGTTCGTCGGGACAGGGGTATGAAAAACTGTTTTTT